This is a list of T cell receptor beta chains from one sample in a study of T cells in Graves' hyperthyroidism and ophthalmopathy. TCRdb re-analysed the multiplex PCR reads in MiXCR, keeping a single row per CDR3 protein. Among about 95,000 distinct CDR3 sequences listed, roughly 40% were seen once. The specimen was peripheral blood or thyroid tissue (not recorded which). The source of these receptors is a woman in her thirties with Graves' hyperthyroidism. The CDR3 runs from the conserved cysteine through the conserved F or W. The order of the fields is V gene, CDR3 length, clone size, J gene, D gene, CDR3 DNA, CDR3 protein. The D gene is left open where the match is weak. Clone size is shown for a subset of rows, as once, few, many or a class of expanded clone.

V: TRBV9
length: 15
size: -
J: TRBJ1-4
D: TRBD1
DNA: TGTGCCAGCAGCTCCAGGACAGGGAGGAATGAAAAACTGTTTTTT
CDR3: CASSSRTGRNEKLFF

V: TRBV4-1
length: 12
size: many
J: TRBJ1-1
D: -
DNA: TGCGCCAGCAGCCAAGAGGGGTTTGAAGCTTTCTTT
CDR3: CASSQEGFEAFF

V: TRBV2
length: 11
size: many
J: TRBJ2-3
D: -
DNA: TGTGCCAGCAGCCACCAGGCTAGCCCGTATTTT
CDR3: CASSHQASPYF

V: TRBV6-5
length: 11
size: many
J: TRBJ2-5
D: TRBD2
DNA: TGTGCCAGCGCGGGGGAAGAGACCCAGTACTTC
CDR3: CASAGEETQYF

V: TRBV7-9
length: 16
size: many
J: TRBJ2-2
D: TRBD2
DNA: TGTGCCAGCAGCCCGGCGGGGGGGGCCCCCACCGGGGAGCTGTTTTTT
CDR3: CASSPAGGAPTGELFF

V: TRBV28
length: 14
size: many
J: TRBJ2-7
D: TRBD2
DNA: TGTGCCAGCACCCCCGGGGGACTAGCATACGAGCAGTACTTC
CDR3: CASTPGGLAYEQYF

V: TRBV12-3/TRBV12-4
length: 14
size: many
J: TRBJ2-7
D: TRBD2
DNA: TGTGCCAGCAGTGGGGGGACTAGCGGCTACGAGCAGTACTTC
CDR3: CASSGGTSGYEQYF

V: TRBV11-1
length: 14
size: many
J: TRBJ2-7
D: -
DNA: TGTGCCAGCAGCCATACGAGATTGGGAACCGAGCAGTACTTC
CDR3: CASSHTRLGTEQYF

V: TRBV5-1
length: 15
size: few
J: TRBJ2-1
D: TRBD2
DNA: TGCGCCAGCAGCTCGACTAGCTCCCTCTACAATGAGCAGTTCTTC
CDR3: CASSSTSSLYNEQFF

V: TRBV7-9
length: 18
size: few
J: TRBJ2-7
D: TRBD2
DNA: TGCGCCAGCACCCTGGTAGCGGGAGCGTTTGGTTTCACCTACGAGCAGTACTTC
CDR3: CASTLVAGAFGFTYEQYF

V: TRBV5-6
length: 17
size: many
J: TRBJ2-6
D: TRBD2
DNA: TGTGCCAGCAACAGACTAGCGGTTTACTCTGGGGCCAACGTCCTGACTTTC
CDR3: CASNRLAVYSGANVLTF

V: TRBV5-1
length: 13
size: many
J: TRBJ2-7
D: -
DNA: TGCGCCAGCAGCTTGGGGCAGTCCTACGAGCAGTACTTC
CDR3: CASSLGQSYEQYF

V: TRBV7-3
length: 19
size: many
J: TRBJ1-1
D: TRBD1
DNA: TGTGCCAGCAGCTTAAATGGGGTGAGGACAGGGTTCTCAAACACTGAAGCTTTCTTT
CDR3: CASSLNGVRTGFSNTEAFF

V: TRBV10-3
length: 15
size: many
J: TRBJ1-1
D: -
DNA: TGTGCCATCAGCAAATTAGGGGGGGAGAACACTGAAGCTTTCTTT
CDR3: CAISKLGGENTEAFF

V: TRBV5-1
length: 14
size: many
J: TRBJ1-1
D: -
DNA: TGCGCCAGCAGCAAGTACAGGGTCTGCACTGAAGCTTTCTTT
CDR3: CASSKYRVCTEAFF

V: TRBV2
length: 14
size: many
J: TRBJ1-1
D: TRBD1
DNA: TGTGCCAGCAGATTGACAGGGATGAACACTGAAGCTTTCTTT
CDR3: CASRLTGMNTEAFF

V: TRBV6-5
length: 16
size: many
J: TRBJ2-5
D: TRBD1
DNA: TGTGCCAGCAGTTACTCGTTCTCAGGGGGCCGGGAGACCCAGTACTTC
CDR3: CASSYSFSGGRETQYF

V: TRBV20-1
length: 12
size: -
J: TRBJ1-3
D: -
DNA: TGCAGTGCTAGAGAGTTCGGGGACACCATATATTTT
CDR3: CSAREFGDTIYF

V: TRBV7-8
length: 14
size: -
J: TRBJ2-5
D: -
DNA: TGTGCCAGCAGCTTAGGACGGGGGAAAGAGACCCAGTACTTC
CDR3: CASSLGRGKETQYF

V: TRBV28
length: 16
size: few
J: TRBJ2-7
D: TRBD1
DNA: TGTGCCAGCAGTTTATACGGGGGACAGGGGGTCTACGAGCAGTACTTC
CDR3: CASSLYGGQGVYEQYF

V: TRBV20-1
length: 15
size: many
J: TRBJ2-7
D: TRBD1
DNA: TGCAGTGCTGGATCCTACAGGGGTAGGTCCTACGAGCAGTACTTC
CDR3: CSAGSYRGRSYEQYF

V: TRBV13
length: 15
size: many
J: TRBJ1-1
D: -
DNA: TGTGCCAGCAGCCAACACAGGTGGGAGGCGGGTGAAGCTTTCTTT
CDR3: CASSQHRWEAGEAFF

V: TRBV5-8
length: 14
size: -
J: TRBJ2-2
D: -
DNA: TGTGCCAGCAGCCGGGGCATGAACACCGGGGGGCTGTTTTTT
CDR3: CASSRGMNTGGLFF

V: TRBV10-3
length: 21
size: -
J: TRBJ2-6
D: TRBD2
DNA: TGTGCCATCAGTACGACTGGAAGACTAGCGGGAGGGCCGGATGGGGCCAACGTCCTGACTTTC
CDR3: CAISTTGRLAGGPDGANVLTF

V: TRBV27
length: 14
size: -
J: TRBJ2-7
D: -
DNA: TGTGCCAGCAGTTTACGCGGACAGAATTACGAGCAGTACTTC
CDR3: CASSLRGQNYEQYF

V: TRBV12-3/TRBV12-4
length: 13
size: -
J: TRBJ2-2
D: TRBD1
DNA: TGTGCCAGCAGAGACCAGGGGGCCGGGGAGCTGTTTTTT
CDR3: CASRDQGAGELFF

V: TRBV28
length: 19
size: -
J: TRBJ2-6
D: TRBD2
DNA: TGTGCCAGCAGTTCGGTACTAGCGGGAGGGCCGGATGGGGCCAACGTCCTGACTTTC
CDR3: CASSSVLAGGPDGANVLTF

V: TRBV7-2
length: 12
size: -
J: TRBJ2-2
D: -
DNA: TGTGCCAGCAGCCCTTTAATCGGGGAGCTGTTTTTT
CDR3: CASSPLIGELFF

V: TRBV20-1
length: 15
size: -
J: TRBJ1-1
D: -
DNA: TGCAGTGCTAGACGTCCCGGGACCAGGAACATTGAAACTTTCTTT
CDR3: CSARRPGTRNIETFF

V: TRBV28
length: 14
size: many
J: TRBJ2-7
D: -
DNA: TGTGCCAGCAGTTTACGTCAGGGCACCTACGAGCAGTACTTC
CDR3: CASSLRQGTYEQYF

V: TRBV12-3/TRBV12-4
length: 15
size: many
J: TRBJ2-6
D: TRBD1
DNA: TGTGCCAGCAGACTGGACAGGGCTGGGGCCAACGTCCTGACTTTC
CDR3: CASRLDRAGANVLTF

V: TRBV10-3
length: 13
size: -
J: TRBJ2-7
D: -
DNA: TGTGCCATCAGTGCTGGCGTCTCCTACGAGCAGTACTTC
CDR3: CAISAGVSYEQYF

V: TRBV5-4
length: 15
size: -
J: TRBJ2-7
D: TRBD1
DNA: TGTGCCAGCAGCTGGGGGACAGGGATAACCTACGAGCAGTACTTC
CDR3: CASSWGTGITYEQYF

V: TRBV14
length: 16
size: many
J: TRBJ2-3
D: TRBD2
DNA: TGTGCCAGCAGCGGGACTAGCGGGACTAGCACAGATACGCAGTATTTT
CDR3: CASSGTSGTSTDTQYF

V: TRBV4-1
length: 16
size: many
J: TRBJ2-2
D: TRBD1
DNA: TGCGCCAGCAGCCAGCAAGGACAGGGCTGGGGCGGGGAGCTGTTTTTT
CDR3: CASSQQGQGWGGELFF

V: TRBV7-2
length: 18
size: -
J: TRBJ1-2
D: TRBD1
DNA: TGTGCCAGCAGCTTGCGTCAGGGGGTACAGGCCTCGAGCTATGGCTACACCTTC
CDR3: CASSLRQGVQASSYGYTF

V: TRBV6-6
length: 14
size: many
J: TRBJ1-5
D: -
DNA: TGTGCCAGCCGGGGTACTAATAGCAATCAGCCCCAGCATTTT
CDR3: CASRGTNSNQPQHF